The next 10 T cell receptor beta chains were all read from a single sample in a study of blood T cell repertoires in COVID-19. Using immunoSEQ multiplex PCR, the repertoire was profiled, and TCRdb retains in-frame clones only, with some absent. Of 60,000 to 90,000 clones in the sample, 73% were seen once. Sample: peripheral blood. The receptors stem from a man in his fifties or sixties with acute or convalescent COVID-19.

The J gene is TRBJ1-5, the V gene TRBV28, with 10 bases lining up with TRBD1. Germline-derived CDR1 and CDR2 are MDHEN and SYDVKM. The CDR3 is made up of 15 amino acids. Unmatched junction bases numbered 2, after V lost 3 bases and J lost 3 bases. The CDR3 DNA follows: TGTGCCAGCAGTTTGGACAGGGGGTCCAATCAGCCCCAGCATTTT. It specifies CASSLDRGSNQPQHF.

This rearrangement joins TRBV2 to TRBJ2-7, with TRBD2 as a possible D gene (5 bases). V gave up 5 bases and J gave up 3 bases, with 14 bases separating them. Germline CDR1 and CDR2: SNHLY and FYNNEI. The CDR3 totals 14 residues. The CDR3 DNA reads as TGTGCCAGCAGTAGAAGGGCCGGGAACTACGAGCAGTACTTC. Residues: CASSRRAGNYEQYF.

This chain connects TRBV19 to TRBJ1-1; TRBD1 matches 9 bases. This CDR3 spans 12 amino acids. Trimming cost V 5 bases and J 10 bases; bases outside gene matches: 5. In germline, CDR1 is LNHDA, CDR2 SQIVND (reference sequence). As DNA, the CDR3 is TGTGCCAGTAGTGCCCGGGACAGGGTAGCTTTCTTT. Translated: CASSARDRVAFF.

The chain uses TRBV15 and TRBJ2-2, with D possibly being TRBD1 (5 bases). The germline gives CDR1 LNHNV, CDR2 YYDKDF (reference sequence). This CDR3 is 16 amino acids long. V lost 1 base and J lost 4, with 13 bases in between. The chain's CDR3 is CATSRVRTSSTGELFF. The CDR3 DNA sequence: TGTGCCACCAGCAGAGTCAGGACAAGCTCCACCGGGGAGCTGTTTTTT.

The V and J genes are TRBV24-1 and TRBJ2-3; TRBD1 might be the D (5 bases). CDR3 length: 14 amino acids. V lost 3 bases to trimming and J lost 7 bases, with 13 bases between them. Germline V CDR1 and CDR2: KGHDR, SFDVKD. This CDR3 is CATSDATDANTQYF. The DNA of the CDR3 is TGTGCCACCAGTGATGCGACAGATGCAAATACGCAGTATTTT.

The genes are TRBV6-6 and TRBJ2-2, with a tentative D call TRBD1 (5 bases). Germline assignment: CDR1 MNHNY and CDR2 SVGAGI (reference sequence). The length of the CDR3 is 12 residues. The CDR3 coding sequence is TGTGTCGTCCAGGGGAACACCGGGGAGCTGTTTTTT. Protein sequence: CVVQGNTGELFF.

The genes are TRBV9 and TRBJ2-1, with 7 positions matching TRBD1. V dropped 7 bases and J dropped 5; count of bases not matched to a gene: 9. Germline-derived CDR1 and CDR2 are SGDLS and YYNGEE. This CDR3 is built from 14 residues. CDR3 nucleotide sequence: TGTGCCAGCGGCTACTCGGGACAGCACAATGAGCAGTTCTTC. Its translation is CASGYSGQHNEQFF.

This chain connects TRBV11-3 to TRBJ2-3, with no clear D. The germline CDR1 and CDR2 sequences are SGHNT and YENEEA. This CDR3 is 15 amino acids long. The V end was cut by 0 bases, the J end by 2 bases, with 9 bases between. CDR3 loop: CASSLDGGNTDTQYF. CDR3 DNA sequence: TGTGCCAGCAGCTTAGATGGCGGAAACACAGATACGCAGTATTTT.

This clone was seen more than once but under ten times. DNA for the CDR3: TGTGCCAGCATTCGGGGCTACGAGCAGTACTTC. Translated, it gives CASIRGYEQYF. This sequence joins TRBV28 and TRBJ2-7, with D perhaps TRBD2 (5 bases). This CDR3 has 11 amino acids. The germline CDR1 and CDR2 sequences are MDHEN and SYDVKM. With 7 bases removed from V and 3 bases from J, the gap between germline ends came to 7 bases. The whole variable domain, filled in from reference TRBV28 and TRBJ2-7, reads DVKVTQSSRYLVKRTGEKVFLECVQDMDHENMFWYRQDPGLGLRLIYFSYDVKMKEKGDIPEGYSVSREKKERFSLILESASTNQTSMYLCASIRGYEQYFGPGTRLTVT.

V usage is TRBV30 and J usage is TRBJ2-5; the match to TRBD1 covers 7 bases. V lost 2 bases, J lost 3 bases, and 6 bases stayed unmatched. CDR3 length: 14 amino acids. Germline loops: CDR1 GTSNPN, CDR2 SVGIG (reference sequence). CDR3 nucleotides: TGTGCCTGGAGTTACGGACAGGACAAAGAGACCCAGTACTTC. Translation: CAWSYGQDKETQYF. The entire variable domain, with the rest obtained from reference TRBV30 and TRBJ2-5, is as follows: SQTIHQWPATLVQPVGSPLSLECTVEGTSNPNLYWYRQAAGRGLQLLFYSVGIGQISSEVPQNLSASRPQDRQFILSSKKLLLSDSGFYLCAWSYGQDKETQYFGPGTRLLVL.